This T cell receptor beta chain was documented in a study of cytomegalovirus exposure and HLA in healthy donors. V gave up 6 bases and J gave up 8 bases; unmatched junction bases: 11. The germline CDR1 and CDR2 sequences are LNHDA and SQIVND (reference sequence). The CDR3 is 15 amino acids. Sequenced by immunoSEQ multiplex PCR; TCRdb stores in-frame clones only, minus some. The sample comprises over 60,000 clones, roughly 96% of which are singletons, and around 2.5% rests with the top ten. This sequence joins TRBV19 and TRBJ1-4; 8 nucleotides align to TRBD1. This sequence was found in a young man in good health and CMV-seronegative. Input material: PBMCs. CDR3 sequence reads: CASRPDRGGLEKLFF. DNA for the CDR3: TGTGCCAGTAGACCCGACAGGGGAGGATTGGAAAAACTGTTTTTT.